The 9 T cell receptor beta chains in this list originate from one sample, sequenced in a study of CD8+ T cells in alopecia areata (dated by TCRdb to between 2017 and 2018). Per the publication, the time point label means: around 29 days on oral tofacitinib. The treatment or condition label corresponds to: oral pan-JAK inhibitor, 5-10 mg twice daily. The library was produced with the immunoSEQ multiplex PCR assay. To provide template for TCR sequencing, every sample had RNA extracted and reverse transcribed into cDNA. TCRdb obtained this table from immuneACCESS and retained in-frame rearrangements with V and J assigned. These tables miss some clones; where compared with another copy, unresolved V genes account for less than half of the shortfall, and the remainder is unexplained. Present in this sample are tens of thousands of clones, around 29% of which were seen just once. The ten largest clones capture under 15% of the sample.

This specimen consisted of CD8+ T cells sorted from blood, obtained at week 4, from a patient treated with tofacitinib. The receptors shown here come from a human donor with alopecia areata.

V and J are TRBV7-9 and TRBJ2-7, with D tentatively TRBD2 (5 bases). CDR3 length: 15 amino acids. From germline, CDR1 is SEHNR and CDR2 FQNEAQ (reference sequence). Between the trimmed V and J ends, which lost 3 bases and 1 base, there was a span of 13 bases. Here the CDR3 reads CASSFSLQRSYEQYF. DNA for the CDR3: TGTGCCAGCAGCTTTTCTTTACAGCGGTCCTACGAGCAGTACTTC.

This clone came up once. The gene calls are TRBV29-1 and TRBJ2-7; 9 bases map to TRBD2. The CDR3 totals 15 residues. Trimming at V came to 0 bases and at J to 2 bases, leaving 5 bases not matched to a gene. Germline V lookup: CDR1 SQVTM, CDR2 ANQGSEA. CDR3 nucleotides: TGCAGCGTTGAAGAGGCCAGCGGGGGGACCTACGAGCAGTACTTC. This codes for CSVEEASGGTYEQYF.

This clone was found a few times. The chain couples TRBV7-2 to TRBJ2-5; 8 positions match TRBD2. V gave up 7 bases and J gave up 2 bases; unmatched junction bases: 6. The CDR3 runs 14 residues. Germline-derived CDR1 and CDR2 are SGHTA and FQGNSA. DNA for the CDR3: TGTGCCAGCACCGCAGGGACTAGTCAAGAGACCCAGTACTTC. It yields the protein CASTAGTSQETQYF.

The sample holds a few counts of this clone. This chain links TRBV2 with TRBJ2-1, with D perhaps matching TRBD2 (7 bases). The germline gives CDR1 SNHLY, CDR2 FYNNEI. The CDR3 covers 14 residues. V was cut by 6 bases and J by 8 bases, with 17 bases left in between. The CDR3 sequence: CASSLGLGGYEQFF. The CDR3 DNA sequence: TGTGCCAGCAGCCTAGGACTAGGGGGATATGAGCAGTTCTTC.

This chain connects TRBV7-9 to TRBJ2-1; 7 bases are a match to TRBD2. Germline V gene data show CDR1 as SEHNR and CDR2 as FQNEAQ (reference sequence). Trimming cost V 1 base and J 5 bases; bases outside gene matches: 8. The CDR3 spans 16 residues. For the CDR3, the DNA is TGTGCCAGCAGCTTAGGTGGTAGCGGGCGACACAATGAGCAGTTCTTC. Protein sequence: CASSLGGSGRHNEQFF.

CDR3 bases: TGTGCCACCAGCCTCGGACTAGCGGGTAGCGGGGAGCTGTTTTTT. As protein: CATSLGLAGSGELFF. J is TRBJ2-2 and V is TRBV15; 11 bases match TRBD2. Germline CDR1 and CDR2: LNHNV and YYDKDF (reference sequence). J gave up 7 bases and V 5 bases, and 6 bases lay outside the gene matches. The CDR3 has 15 residues.

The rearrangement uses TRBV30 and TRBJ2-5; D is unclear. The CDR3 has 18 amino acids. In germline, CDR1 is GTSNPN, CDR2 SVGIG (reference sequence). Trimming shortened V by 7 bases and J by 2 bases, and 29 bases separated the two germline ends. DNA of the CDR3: TGTGCCTCCCTCAGCGAACATTTCTCCCCCAGAAGACAAGAGACCCAGTACTTC. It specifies CASLSEHFSPRRQETQYF.

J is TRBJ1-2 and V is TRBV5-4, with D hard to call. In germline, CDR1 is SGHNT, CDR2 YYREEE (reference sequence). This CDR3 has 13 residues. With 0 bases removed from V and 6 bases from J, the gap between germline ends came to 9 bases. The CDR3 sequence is CASSLGPGDGYTF. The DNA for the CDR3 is TGTGCCAGCAGCTTGGGACCCGGAGATGGCTACACCTTC. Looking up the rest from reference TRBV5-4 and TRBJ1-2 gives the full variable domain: ETGVTQSPTHLIKTRGQQVTLRCSSQSGHNTVSWYQQALGQGPQFIFQYYREEENGRGNFPPRFSGLQFPNYSSELNVNALELDDSALYLCASSLGPGDGYTFGSGTRLTVV.

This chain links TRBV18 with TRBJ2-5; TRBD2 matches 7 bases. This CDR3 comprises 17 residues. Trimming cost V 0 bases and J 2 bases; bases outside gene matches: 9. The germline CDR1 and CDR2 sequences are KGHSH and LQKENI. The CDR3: CASSPPVTGGGQETQYF. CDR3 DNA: TGTGCCAGCTCACCACCGGTTACGGGAGGCGGACAAGAGACCCAGTACTTC.